This T cell receptor (beta chain) was documented in a study of CD8+CD57+ T cells in acquired aplastic anemia. Germline V CDR1 and CDR2: SQVTM, ANQGSEA. V was cut by 6 bases and J by 2 bases, with 8 bases left in between. CDR3 length equals 11 residues. Genomic DNA acted as the template from which TCR beta VDJ combination and CDR3 sequence profiling were carried out. One entry per CDR3 protein, called by TCRdb with MiXCR from the reads. This table has under 350,000 distinct CDR3 sequences, 50% to 65% appearing once. All sequencing subjects had displayed CD8+CD57+ cell expansion on flow cytometry. This TCR was recovered from a human donor with aplastic anemia. Sequences were obtained from sorted CD4+, CD8+, or CD8+CD57+ T cells (not recorded which) from PBMCs. The J gene is TRBJ2-7, the V gene TRBV29-1; weak D call: TRBD1 (6 bases). CDR3 in amino acids: CSVGGTYEQYF. The CDR3 coding sequence is TGCAGCGTAGGGGGTACCTACGAGCAGTACTTC.